Shown below are 30 T cell receptor beta chains from a single sample sequenced in a study of shared clonotypes between healthy human individuals. The assay was immunoSEQ multiplex PCR, and TCRdb's table has in-frame clones only and misses some. The sample lists under 150,000 clones, more than 65% occurring once. Sequencing input: memory CD8+ T cells sorted from blood. Subset noted: CD45RO+ cells pooled with CCR7-negative TemRA cells. Receptors originate from a woman aged 25 to 39 in good health.

CDR3 in amino acids: CASSLSGIQGANTGELFF. The CDR3, as DNA: TGTGCCAGCAGTTTATCGGGTATTCAGGGGGCGAACACCGGGGAGCTGTTTTTT. V usage is TRBV28 and J usage is TRBJ2-2, with TRBD1 matching 7 bases. Germline values: CDR1 MDHEN, CDR2 SYDVKM. Trimming took 1 base from V and 0 from J; bases not matched to a gene: 8. This CDR3 is 18 amino acids long.

The rearrangement links TRBV10-3 to TRBJ2-4; D is perhaps TRBD1 or TRBD2 (5 bases each). V shed 1 base and J shed 0 bases, with 13 bases lying between them. Germline CDR1 is ENHRY and CDR2 is SYGVKD. The CDR3 runs to 17 residues. The CDR3 loop is CAISEFRGGPAKNIQYF. The DNA of the CDR3 is TGTGCCATCAGTGAGTTTAGGGGCGGGCCAGCCAAAAACATTCAGTACTTC.

V is TRBV27 and J is TRBJ2-7, with 11 bases that match TRBD2. The CDR3 length is 14 residues. The V gene end was trimmed by 6 bases and the J gene end by 6 bases; junction bases not matched to a gene: 7. Germline V gene sequence: CDR1 MNHEY, CDR2 SMNVEV (reference sequence). This CDR3 reads CASSRLAGPGEQYF. The CDR3 region has the DNA TGTGCCAGCAGCCGACTAGCGGGACCGGGCGAGCAGTACTTC.

The V call is TRBV6-6, the J call TRBJ2-1; D unresolved. This CDR3 region has 15 residues. Looked up from germline, CDR1 is MNHNY and CDR2 is SVGAGI (reference sequence). Deletions cut 0 bases from V and 6 bases from J, with 12 bases between. Here the CDR3 reads CASSYSPDSSNEQFF. The DNA for the CDR3 is TGTGCCAGCAGTTACTCGCCCGATAGCAGCAATGAGCAGTTCTTC.

This clone was recorded a few times. CDR3 nucleotides: TGTGCCAGCACCCCCGGGAGGGAGGCCGGGGAGCTGTTTTTT. Translating gives CASTPGREAGELFF. V gene TRBV4-2 combines with J gene TRBJ2-2; 8 nucleotides agree with TRBD2. This CDR3 is 14 amino acids long. CDR1 LGHNA and CDR2 YNFKEQ come from the germline V gene. With 7 bases clipped from V and 6 bases from J, the junction kept 7 bases outside the gene matches.

The chain uses TRBV15 and TRBJ2-2, with 8 positions matching TRBD1. J lost 1 base, V lost 4 bases, and 11 bases had no gene match. The germline gives CDR1 LNHNV, CDR2 YYDKDF (reference sequence). This CDR3 has 18 residues. The CDR3 DNA reads TGTGCCACCAGCACAAGAACTCCGGGACAGGAGAACACCGGGGAGCTGTTTTTT. Amino acids: CATSTRTPGQENTGELFF.

CDR3 loop: CASSFARQMLYEQYF. The CDR3 DNA is TGTGCCAGCAGCTTCGCGAGACAGATGTTATACGAGCAGTACTTC. The chain joins TRBV7-2 to TRBJ2-5; D might be TRBD1 (5 bases). The better agreement between TRBJ2-7 and the DNA end casts doubt on the J call. This CDR3 has 15 residues. Germline V gene sequence: CDR1 SGHTA, CDR2 FQGNSA.

This clone was observed a handful of times. The chain recombines TRBV5-1 with TRBJ2-2, with D perhaps matching TRBD2 (6 bases). The germline V and J ends were trimmed by 8 bases and 1 base, with 9 bases remaining between them. From germline, CDR1 is SGHRS and CDR2 YFSETQ. The CDR3 totals 13 residues. CDR3 protein: CASPSVNTGELFF. The DNA of the CDR3 is TGCGCCAGTCCTAGCGTGAACACCGGGGAGCTGTTTTTT.

J is TRBJ2-1 and V is TRBV7-7, with D unresolved. The CDR3 extends over 15 amino acids. V lost 3 bases and J 0 bases, leaving 9 bases between the germline ends. CDR1 and CDR2 from the germline V gene are SSHAT and FNYEAQ (reference sequence). The CDR3 region has the DNA TGTGCCAGCAGCTTTGAAACCGGCTCCTACAATGAGCAGTTCTTC. Translated: CASSFETGSYNEQFF. Supplemented by reference TRBV7-7 and TRBJ2-1, the full variable domain reads GAGVSQSPRYKVTKRGQDVTLRCDPISSHATLYWYQQALGQGPEFLTYFNYEAQPDKSGLPSDRFSAERPEGSISTLTIQRTEQRDSAMYRCASSFETGSYNEQFFGPGTRLTVL.

This clone was picked up a small number of times. The chain recombines TRBV7-2 with TRBJ2-1, with 7 bases that match TRBD2. This CDR3 spans 17 amino acids. Unmatched junction bases numbered 14, after V lost 5 bases and J lost 4 bases. In germline, CDR1 is SGHTA, CDR2 FQGNSA. The CDR3 DNA sequence: TGTGCCAGCAGCCCCCAAGGGACGCGGACTAGATACAATGAGCAGTTCTTC. Translated, it gives CASSPQGTRTRYNEQFF.

V is TRBV11-3 and J is TRBJ2-1; the D gene is possibly TRBD2 (7 bases). V lost 1 base and J 5 bases, leaving 12 bases between the germline ends. Per the germline V gene, CDR1 is SGHNT and CDR2 is YENEEA. CDR3 length: 15 residues. CDR3 protein: CASSLAGGHHNEQFF. The DNA for the CDR3 is TGTGCCAGCAGCTTAGCGGGGGGCCACCACAATGAGCAGTTCTTC.

The chain uses TRBV5-1 and TRBJ1-1; weak D call: TRBD1 (6 bases). V lost 4 bases and J 0 bases, leaving 19 bases between the germline ends. The CDR3 has 17 amino acids. Germline-derived CDR1 and CDR2 are SGHRS and YFSETQ. The CDR3 nucleotides read TGCGCCAGCAGCAGCCTGTCACGGCGGGGGCTGAACACTGAAGCTTTCTTT. This codes for CASSSLSRRGLNTEAFF.

This clone showed up just a few times. The J gene is TRBJ1-2, the V gene TRBV19, with D possibly matching TRBD1 (6 bases). V lost 6 bases, J lost 3 bases, and 8 bases lay in between. The CDR3 runs 12 residues. Per germline, CDR1 LNHDA and CDR2 SQIVND (reference sequence). CDR3 DNA: TGTGCCAGTAGAGGACAGTACTATGGCTACACCTTC. It specifies CASRGQYYGYTF.

The gene calls are TRBV20-1 and TRBJ2-7; D gene ambiguous. CDR1 DFQATT and CDR2 SNEGSKA come from the germline V gene (reference sequence). V lost 7 bases and J lost 3, with 7 bases in between. This CDR3 region has 10 residues. Here the CDR3 DNA reads TGCAGTGGACTGGACTACGAGCAGTACTTC. Its translation: CSGLDYEQYF.

The gene calls are TRBV5-1 and TRBJ1-5; TRBD1 might be the D (6 bases). Per the germline V gene, CDR1 is SGHRS and CDR2 is YFSETQ. The CDR3 has 14 residues. V was shortened by 2 bases and J by 7 bases, with 13 bases between the two germline ends. The CDR3 loop is CASSLQGLRQPQHF. In DNA form, the CDR3 reads TGCGCCAGCAGCTTACAGGGTTTGCGGCAGCCCCAGCATTTT.

The chain employs TRBV28 and TRBJ1-5, with a tentative D call TRBD1 (5 bases). Looked up from germline, CDR1 is MDHEN and CDR2 is SYDVKM. The CDR3 loop spans 17 amino acids. V gave up 3 bases and J gave up 3 bases, with 18 bases separating them. The chain's CDR3 is CASSLVPPRGFNQPQHF. CDR3 nucleotides: TGTGCCAGCAGTTTGGTCCCCCCCCGGGGGTTCAATCAGCCCCAGCATTTT.

This rearrangement joins TRBV19 to TRBJ2-7; 8 positions agree with TRBD2. Germline V gives CDR1 LNHDA, CDR2 SQIVND (reference sequence). V lost 3 bases, J lost 4 bases, and 14 bases stayed unmatched. The CDR3 covers 17 residues. CDR3 in DNA: TGTGCCAGTAGTATTGCCGGGAGGGGATTACCGTCTTACGAGCAGTACTTC. Amino acid sequence: CASSIAGRGLPSYEQYF. The full variable domain, in which reference TRBV19 and TRBJ2-7 provide the parts outside the CDR3, is DGGITQSPKYLFRKEGQNVTLSCEQNLNHDAMYWYRQDPGQGLRLIYYSQIVNDFQKGDIAEGYSVSREKKESFPLTVTSAQKNPTAFYLCASSIAGRGLPSYEQYFGPGTRLTVT.

This clone was seen just once. This chain connects TRBV11-2 to TRBJ2-7; no clear D gene. This CDR3 comprises 15 residues. V lost 1 base, J lost 1 base, and 11 bases lay in between. CDR1 SGHAT and CDR2 FQNNGV come from the germline V gene. CDR3 in amino acids: CASSLVFQSSYEQYF. CDR3 DNA sequence: TGTGCCAGCAGCTTAGTATTTCAGTCGTCCTACGAGCAGTACTTC.

This clone was recorded a few times. Other DNA sequences in this specimen translate into the identical CDR3. This chain connects TRBV6-4 to TRBJ2-6; D is unclear. V dropped 0 bases and J dropped 1 base, with 4 bases sitting between them. Germline V CDR1 and CDR2: MRHNA, SNTAGT. There are 15 residues in the CDR3. The CDR3 region is CASSDSRSGANVLTF. The DNA for the CDR3 is TGTGCCAGCAGTGACTCCCGGTCTGGGGCCAACGTCCTGACTTTC.

This clone has only a few counts. The chain uses TRBV15 and TRBJ2-6; D is possibly TRBD1 (6 bases). Trimming removed 0 bases from V and 4 bases from J, with 10 bases in between. CDR1 and CDR2 from the germline V gene are LNHNV and YYDKDF (reference sequence). There are 16 residues in the CDR3. The CDR3 is CATSRDPGEGANVLTF. The CDR3, as DNA: TGTGCCACCAGCAGAGACCCAGGGGAAGGGGCCAACGTCCTGACTTTC.

The chain carries TRBV6-5 and TRBJ2-7; 7 nucleotides match TRBD1. J lost 5 bases, V lost 5 bases, and 9 bases had no gene match. Germline V CDR1 and CDR2: MNHEY, SVGAGI. The CDR3 spans 14 residues. CDR3 coding DNA: TGTGCCAGCAGTCCTACTACAGGGGCAGACGAGCAGTACTTC. It specifies CASSPTTGADEQYF.

On this clone: Compared with germline, one end of the junction differs, possibly owing to a read error. This chain connects TRBV9 to TRBJ2-1, with 15 bases matching TRBD2. CDR1 and CDR2 (germline): SGDLS, YYNGEE. The CDR3 contains 20 residues. Here the CDR3 reads CAGSARGTSGRTGAYNEQFF. The CDR3 DNA sequence: TGTGCCGGCAGCGCTCGAGGGACTAGCGGGAGGACAGGGGCCTACAATGAGCAGTTCTTC.

This chain links TRBV2 with TRBJ2-1, with 7 bases aligning to TRBD1. The CDR3 extends over 14 amino acids. The junction had 4 bases not matched to a gene; V was cut back by 4 bases and J by 4 bases. Germline lookup yields CDR1 SNHLY and CDR2 FYNNEI. CDR3: CASSAGGAYNEQFF. The CDR3 DNA sequence: TGTGCCAGCAGTGCAGGGGGAGCGTACAATGAGCAGTTCTTC. The whole variable domain, remainder taken from reference TRBV2 and TRBJ2-1, is EPEVTQTPSHQVTQMGQEVILRCVPISNHLYFYWYRQILGQKVEFLVSFYNNEISEKSEIFDDQFSVERPDGSNFTLKIRSTKLEDSAMYFCASSAGGAYNEQFFGPGTRLTVL.

This chain uses TRBV6-1 with TRBJ1-6, with no clear D. CDR1 MNHNS and CDR2 SASEGT come from the germline V gene. CDR3 size: 14 residues. Trimming took off 6 bases at V and 10 bases at J, with 16 bases between the two ends. This CDR3 reads CASSHSQARSPLHF. The CDR3 DNA is TGTGCCAGCAGCCATAGCCAGGCCCGATCACCCCTCCACTTT.

The CDR3 is CAWRGDRGLGYGYTF. The CDR3, as DNA: TGTGCCTGGAGAGGGGACAGGGGGCTGGGCTATGGCTACACCTTC. This chain links TRBV30 with TRBJ1-2, with 12 bases lining up with TRBD1. The CDR3 runs to 15 residues. J was trimmed by 4 bases and V by 3 bases; bases with no gene match: 6. Per germline, CDR1 GTSNPN and CDR2 SVGIG (reference sequence).

This clone was seen a single time. V is TRBV15 and J is TRBJ1-2; the D is unclear. The V and J ends lost 5 bases and 4 bases respectively, with 23 bases between them. This CDR3 is built from 17 residues. CDR1 is LNHNV and CDR2 is YYDKDF in the germline V gene (reference sequence). The CDR3 here is CATSCRTRCGKTYGYTF. The CDR3 DNA is TGTGCCACCAGCTGCCGTACACGGTGTGGAAAGACCTATGGCTACACCTTC.

To note about this clone: One base separates it from a far larger clone, so it is likely a read error. Since the CDR3 does not end with the conserved phenylalanine or tryptophan, this likely comes from a read error. The V call is TRBV28, the J call TRBJ2-7; either TRBD1 or TRBD2 may supply D (5 bases each). CDR1 and CDR2 (germline): MDHEN, SYDVKM. The CDR3 loop spans 16 amino acids. V was pared by 5 bases and J by 0 bases, with 17 bases between. CDR3 in amino acids: CASSLLRAGSSYEQYL. CDR3 nucleotides: TGTGCCAGCAGTCTCCTACGGGCAGGGAGCTCCTACGAGCAGTACCTC.

V and J are TRBV2 and TRBJ2-1; D possibly corresponds to TRBD1 (5 bases). The CDR3 has 13 amino acids. V was shortened by 7 bases and J by 3 bases, with 10 bases between the two germline ends. The V gene's germline CDR1 is SNHLY and CDR2 FYNNEI. The CDR3 spells CASILDSYNEQFF. The CDR3 DNA is TGTGCCAGCATCCTTGACAGCTACAATGAGCAGTTCTTC.

This clone was counted at least ten times. This chain uses TRBV6-6 with TRBJ2-7; a weak D match, TRBD1 (6 bases). The CDR3 consists of 15 residues. The ends were cut back, 2 bases at V and 0 bases at J, with 11 bases in the middle. Germline CDR1 and CDR2: MNHNY and SVGAGI (reference sequence). CDR3 nucleotides: TGTGCCAGCAGTTACGTTACAGGGTCCTCCTACGAGCAGTACTTC. Translating it yields CASSYVTGSSYEQYF.

This chain connects TRBV27 to TRBJ2-1; D is ambiguous. Trimming left V 3 bases short and J 5 bases short, with 14 bases between. The V gene's germline CDR1 is MNHEY and CDR2 SMNVEV (reference sequence). This CDR3 contains 15 residues. The chain's CDR3 is CASSLTYRGNNEQFF. The DNA of the CDR3 is TGTGCCAGCAGTTTGACTTACAGAGGCAACAATGAGCAGTTCTTC.